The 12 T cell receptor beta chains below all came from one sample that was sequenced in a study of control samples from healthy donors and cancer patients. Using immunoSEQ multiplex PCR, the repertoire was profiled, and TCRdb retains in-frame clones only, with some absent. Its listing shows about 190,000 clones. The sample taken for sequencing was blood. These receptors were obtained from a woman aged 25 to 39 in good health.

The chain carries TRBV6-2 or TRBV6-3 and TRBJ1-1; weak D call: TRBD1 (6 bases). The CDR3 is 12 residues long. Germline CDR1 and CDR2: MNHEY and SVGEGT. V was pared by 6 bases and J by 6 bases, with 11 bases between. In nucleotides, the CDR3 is TGTGCCAGCAGCCAGGGGCAGCCTGAAGCTTTCTTT. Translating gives CASSQGQPEAFF.

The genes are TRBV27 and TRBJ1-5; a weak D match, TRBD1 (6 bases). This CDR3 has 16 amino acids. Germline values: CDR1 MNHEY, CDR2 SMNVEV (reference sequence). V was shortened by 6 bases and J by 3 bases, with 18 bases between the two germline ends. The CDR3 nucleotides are TGTGCCAGCAGGCTAAGGGGAGACAGGATCAATCAGCCCCAGCATTTT. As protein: CASRLRGDRINQPQHF.

CDR3 nucleotide sequence: TGTGCCAGCAGCTTGTCCGGGGGGTGGACTGAAGCTTTCTTT. It encodes CASSLSGGWTEAFF. The chain combines TRBV5-5 with TRBJ1-1, with D perhaps matching TRBD1 (5 bases). The CDR3 contains 14 residues. V dropped 1 base and J dropped 5 bases, with 12 bases sitting between them. From germline, CDR1 is SGHKS and CDR2 YYEKEE (reference sequence).

This CDR3 is CASSYRTGIGYTF. In DNA form, the CDR3 reads TGTGCCAGCAGCTACCGGACAGGGATCGGCTACACCTTC. The rearrangement uses TRBV7-4 and TRBJ1-2, with TRBD1 identical over 8 bases. CDR3 size: 13 residues. With V trimmed by 4 bases and J by 8 bases, 6 bases remained unmatched. CDR1 and CDR2 (germline): SGHVT, SQSDAQ.

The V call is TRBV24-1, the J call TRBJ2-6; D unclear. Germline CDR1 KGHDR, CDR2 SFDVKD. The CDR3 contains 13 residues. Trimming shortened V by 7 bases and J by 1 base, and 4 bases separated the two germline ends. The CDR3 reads CATRESGANVLTF. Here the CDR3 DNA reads TGTGCCACCAGAGAGTCTGGGGCCAACGTCCTGACTTTC.

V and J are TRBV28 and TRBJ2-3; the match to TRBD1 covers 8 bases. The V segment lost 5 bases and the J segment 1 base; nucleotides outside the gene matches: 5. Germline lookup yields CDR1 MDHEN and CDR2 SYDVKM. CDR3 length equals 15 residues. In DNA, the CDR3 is TGTGCCAGCAGTCACCCGACAGGGGGCACAGATACGCAGTATTTT. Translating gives CASSHPTGGTDTQYF.

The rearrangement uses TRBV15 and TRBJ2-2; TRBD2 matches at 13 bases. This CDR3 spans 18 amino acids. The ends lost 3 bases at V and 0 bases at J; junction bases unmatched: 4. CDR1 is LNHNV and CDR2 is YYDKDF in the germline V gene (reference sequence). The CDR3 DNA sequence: TGTGCCACCAGCAGCCGGACTAGCGGGGGTGCGAACACCGGGGAGCTGTTTTTT. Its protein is CATSSRTSGGANTGELFF.

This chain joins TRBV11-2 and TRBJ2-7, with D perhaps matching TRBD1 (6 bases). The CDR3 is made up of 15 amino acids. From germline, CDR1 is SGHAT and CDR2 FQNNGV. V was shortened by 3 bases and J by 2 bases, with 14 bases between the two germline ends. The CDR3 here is CASSFLQGNAYEQYF. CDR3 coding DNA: TGTGCCAGCAGCTTCTTACAGGGAAATGCCTACGAGCAGTACTTC. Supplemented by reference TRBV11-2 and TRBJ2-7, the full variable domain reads EAGVAQSPRYKIIEKRQSVAFWCNPISGHATLYWYQQILGQGPKLLIQFQNNGVVDDSQLPKDRFSAERLKGVDSTLKIQPAKLEDSAVYLCASSFLQGNAYEQYFGPGTRLTVT.

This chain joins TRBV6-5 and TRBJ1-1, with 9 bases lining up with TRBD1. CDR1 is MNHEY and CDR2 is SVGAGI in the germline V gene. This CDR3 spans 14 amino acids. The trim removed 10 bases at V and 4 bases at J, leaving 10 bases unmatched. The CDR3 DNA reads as TGTGCCACACAAAGGGACAGGGAGAGCACTGAAGCTTTCTTT. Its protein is CATQRDRESTEAFF.

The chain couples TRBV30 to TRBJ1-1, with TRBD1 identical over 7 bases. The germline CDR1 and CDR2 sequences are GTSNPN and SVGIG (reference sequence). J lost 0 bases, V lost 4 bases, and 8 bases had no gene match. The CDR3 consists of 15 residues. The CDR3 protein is CAWKPGQWLNTEAFF. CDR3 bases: TGTGCCTGGAAACCGGGACAGTGGTTGAACACTGAAGCTTTCTTT.

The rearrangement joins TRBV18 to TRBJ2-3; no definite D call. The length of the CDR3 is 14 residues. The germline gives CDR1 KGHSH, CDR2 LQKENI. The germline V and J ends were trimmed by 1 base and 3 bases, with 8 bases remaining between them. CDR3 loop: CASSPRRSTDTQYF. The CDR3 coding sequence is TGTGCCAGCTCACCACGTCGATCGACAGATACGCAGTATTTT.

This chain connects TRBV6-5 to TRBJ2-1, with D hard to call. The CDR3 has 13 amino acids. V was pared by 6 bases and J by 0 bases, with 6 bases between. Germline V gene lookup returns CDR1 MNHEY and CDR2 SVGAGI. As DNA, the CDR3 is TGTGCCAGCAGGCAGCGCTCCTACAATGAGCAGTTCTTC. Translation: CASRQRSYNEQFF.